This TCR beta chain was identified during a study of shared clonotypes between healthy human individuals. The overall study: A couple of women and a few men aged 18 to 49 made up the donors.

The CDR3 sequence is 15 residues long. CDR1 is LNHDA and CDR2 is SQIVND in the germline V gene (reference sequence). J lost 6 bases, V lost 3 bases, and 11 bases had no gene match. Turning to this clone: Its target is unknown.

Study-level findings and limits: Generation probability values for non-shared clonotypes were lower than those for clonotypes shared by all four donors. Measured sharing among donors was expected to vary with sequencing depth.

Those who donated were healthy HIV-negative adults, with no recent acute infections or vaccinations reported. Sequenced by immunoSEQ multiplex PCR; TCRdb stores in-frame clones only, minus some. The sample lists a few million clones, more than 80% occurring once. This sequence was found in a man younger than 35 in good health. The specimen sequenced was naive CD4+ T cells sorted from blood. This sample's subset: CD45RA+ positively selected. The chain joins TRBV19 to TRBJ2-7, with 7 bases lining up with TRBD1. CDR3 bases: TGTGCCAGTAGTATTCCCGGGACAGCATCTCCCGAGCAGTACTTC. Amino acids: CASSIPGTASPEQYF. Drawing the rest from reference TRBV19 and TRBJ2-7, the complete variable domain is DGGITQSPKYLFRKEGQNVTLSCEQNLNHDAMYWYRQDPGQGLRLIYYSQIVNDFQKGDIAEGYSVSREKKESFPLTVTSAQKNPTAFYLCASSIPGTASPEQYFGPGTRLTVT.